Following are 17 T cell receptor beta chains from one sample sequenced in a study of shared clonotypes between healthy human individuals. TCRdb's copy holds only in-frame clones and misses some; the assay was immunoSEQ multiplex PCR. The data hold 2 million to 3 million clones, with 80% to 95% observed a single time. The sample consisted of naive CD4+ T cells from PBMCs. The sample's subset: CD45RA+ positively selected. The receptors were sampled from a man younger than 35 in good health. Some clones in this sample may be carry-over from other donors' samples.

Of note for this clone: In the same sample, other DNA sequences code for this CDR3. This chain joins TRBV7-2 and TRBJ2-7; D gene uncertain. There are 13 residues in the CDR3. V lost 1 base, J lost 4 bases, and 8 bases lay in between. Germline lookup yields CDR1 SGHTA and CDR2 FQGNSA. CDR3 region: CASSLGRGYEQYF. The DNA of the CDR3 is TGTGCCAGCAGCTTAGGTCGTGGTTACGAGCAGTACTTC.

V usage is TRBV6-1 and J usage is TRBJ2-5, with 11 bases fitting TRBD2. The J segment lost 2 bases and the V segment lost 0 bases, leaving 8 bases of the junction unmatched. CDR1 is MNHNS and CDR2 is SASEGT in the germline V gene. The CDR3 covers 18 residues. The CDR3 sequence: CASSEALVASGRQETQYF. The CDR3 coding sequence is TGTGCCAGCAGTGAAGCCCTCGTTGCTAGCGGGAGGCAAGAGACCCAGTACTTC.

The rearrangement uses TRBV27 and TRBJ2-5, with D hard to call. Germline lookup yields CDR1 MNHEY and CDR2 SMNVEV (reference sequence). This CDR3 is 15 amino acids long. V was clipped by 0 bases and J by 5 bases, with 13 bases between them. In DNA form, the CDR3 reads TGTGCCAGCAGTTTATCATCACTCCGTCGGGAGACCCAGTACTTC. Translation: CASSLSSLRRETQYF.

Only one count was recorded for this clone. The chain couples TRBV5-1 to TRBJ1-2; D gene uncertain. Per the germline V gene, CDR1 is SGHRS and CDR2 is YFSETQ. The length of the CDR3 is 14 residues. V shed 4 bases and J shed 4 bases, with 14 bases lying between them. The CDR3 DNA follows: TGCGCCAGCAGCCTGGAAACTGAGGTCTATGGCTACACCTTC. Translating it yields CASSLETEVYGYTF.

This sequence joins TRBV11-1 and TRBJ2-3; perhaps TRBD2 as D (6 bases). The germline gives CDR1 SGHAT, CDR2 FQDESV (reference sequence). The CDR3 is 16 amino acids. With 4 bases removed from V and 0 bases from J, the gap between germline ends came to 14 bases. CDR3 sequence (DNA): TGTGCCAGCAGCTACCCACGGGAGAGTAGCACAGATACGCAGTATTTT. Amino acids: CASSYPRESSTDTQYF.

V and J are TRBV27 and TRBJ2-5; tentative D call: TRBD2 (6 bases). Germline-derived CDR1 and CDR2 are MNHEY and SMNVEV (reference sequence). The V end lost 8 bases, the J end lost 6 bases, and 19 bases lay between the germline ends. The CDR3 runs 14 residues. The CDR3 loop reads CASGGLRRRQTQYF. In DNA form, the CDR3 reads TGTGCCAGCGGGGGACTCCGGCGACGGCAGACCCAGTACTTC.

The chain uses TRBV27 and TRBJ2-7; D remains ambiguous. The CDR3 loop spans 12 amino acids. Per the germline V gene, CDR1 is MNHEY and CDR2 is SMNVEV (reference sequence). V was trimmed by 5 bases and J by 4 bases, leaving 9 bases between them. CDR3 in DNA: TGTGCCAGCAGTCGAGACGGGTACGAGCAGTACTTC. Residues: CASSRDGYEQYF.

This sequence joins TRBV6-1 and TRBJ2-7, with 9 nucleotides matching TRBD2. The CDR3 length is 15 residues. CDR1 is MNHNS and CDR2 is SASEGT in the germline V gene. The V and J ends lost 3 bases and 1 base, in that order; junction bases with no gene match: 4. The CDR3 here is CASSDHLAGSYEQYF. The CDR3 nucleotides are TGTGCCAGCAGTGACCATCTAGCGGGGTCCTACGAGCAGTACTTC.

The chain combines TRBV28 with TRBJ2-7; 8 bases line up with TRBD1. Germline V gene sequence: CDR1 MDHEN, CDR2 SYDVKM. With V trimmed by 6 bases and J by 7 bases, 14 bases remained unmatched. The CDR3 has 15 amino acids. The CDR3 spells CASSERTGSFAEQYF. DNA for the CDR3: TGTGCCAGCAGCGAGAGGACAGGGTCCTTTGCGGAGCAGTACTTC.

A remark on this clone: Within the sample, other DNA sequences also encode this same CDR3. The chain is built from TRBV2 and TRBJ2-3; 14 bases line up with TRBD2. The CDR3 length is 16 residues. Unmatched junction bases numbered 6, after V lost 6 bases and J lost 4 bases. Germline CDR1 reads SNHLY; CDR2 reads FYNNEI. The DNA for the CDR3 is TGTGCCAGCAGAGTGACTAGCGGGAGGGCCGCAGATACGCAGTATTTT. Translation: CASRVTSGRAADTQYF.

The genes are TRBV9 and TRBJ2-7, with D perhaps TRBD1 or TRBD2 (6 bases each). The germline V gene encodes CDR1 SGDLS and CDR2 YYNGEE. Trimming took off 0 bases at V and 2 bases at J, with 12 bases between the two ends. The CDR3 spans 15 residues. The CDR3 sequence: CASSVDEEGAYEQYF. CDR3 DNA sequence: TGTGCCAGCAGCGTAGATGAGGAGGGGGCCTACGAGCAGTACTTC.

The chain links TRBV7-2 to TRBJ1-5; D perhaps matches TRBD1 (5 bases). Per the germline V gene, CDR1 is SGHTA and CDR2 is FQGNSA. V was trimmed by 2 bases and J by 3 bases, leaving 11 bases between them. This CDR3 has 15 amino acids. The CDR3 here is CASSLSRETNQPQHF. For the CDR3, the DNA is TGTGCCAGCAGCTTATCCAGGGAAACCAATCAGCCCCAGCATTTT.

The rearrangement links TRBV6-5 to TRBJ1-3, with 8 positions matching TRBD1. Looked up from germline, CDR1 is MNHEY and CDR2 is SVGAGI. The CDR3 runs 15 residues. V lost 0 bases and J lost 4; bases outside the gene matches: 2. This CDR3 reads CASSYSTGDGNTIYF. CDR3 bases: TGTGCCAGCAGTTACTCGACAGGGGACGGAAACACCATATATTTT.

This chain uses TRBV7-9 with TRBJ2-2; a weak D match, TRBD1 (6 bases). The CDR3 covers 16 residues. Germline CDR1 SEHNR, CDR2 FQNEAQ (reference sequence). V gave up 1 base and J gave up 3 bases, with 12 bases separating them. The CDR3 sequence is CASSLVPDRYTGELFF. In nucleotides, the CDR3 is TGTGCCAGCAGCTTAGTCCCGGACAGATACACCGGGGAGCTGTTTTTT.

The CDR3 region has the DNA TGTGCCAGCAGCTTAAGGGCGGGGAAGGTCTACGAGCAGTACTTC. Its translation: CASSLRAGKVYEQYF. The chain couples TRBV7-3 to TRBJ2-7, with D possibly being TRBD2 (6 bases). CDR1 and CDR2 (germline): SGHTA, FQGTGA. The length of the CDR3 is 15 residues. Trimming removed 1 base from V and 3 bases from J, with 13 bases in between.

The chain combines TRBV7-9 with TRBJ2-3; a weak D match, TRBD1 (5 bases). V was shortened by 4 bases and J by 1 base, with 12 bases between the two germline ends. This CDR3 is built from 15 residues. The germline V gene has CDR1 SEHNR and CDR2 FQNEAQ (reference sequence). CDR3 in DNA: TGTGCCAGCAGCTATCAGGGAACGGGCACAGATACGCAGTATTTT. As protein: CASSYQGTGTDTQYF. Complete variable domain (other parts from reference TRBV7-9 and TRBJ2-3): DTGVSQNPRHKITKRGQNVTFRCDPISEHNRLYWYRQTLGQGPEFLTYFQNEAQLEKSRLLSDRFSAERPKGSFSTLEIQRTEQGDSAMYLCASSYQGTGTDTQYFGPGTRLTVL.

In the case of this clone: The same CDR3 is also encoded by other DNA sequences in this sample. The V gene is TRBV5-1, the J gene TRBJ2-1; 8 nucleotides match TRBD2. Germline-derived CDR1 and CDR2 are SGHRS and YFSETQ. The trim removed 3 bases at V and 0 bases at J, leaving 2 bases unmatched. CDR3 length: 15 amino acids. The CDR3 is CASSSTSGSYNEQFF. The CDR3 DNA sequence: TGCGCCAGCAGCTCCACTAGCGGCTCCTACAATGAGCAGTTCTTC.